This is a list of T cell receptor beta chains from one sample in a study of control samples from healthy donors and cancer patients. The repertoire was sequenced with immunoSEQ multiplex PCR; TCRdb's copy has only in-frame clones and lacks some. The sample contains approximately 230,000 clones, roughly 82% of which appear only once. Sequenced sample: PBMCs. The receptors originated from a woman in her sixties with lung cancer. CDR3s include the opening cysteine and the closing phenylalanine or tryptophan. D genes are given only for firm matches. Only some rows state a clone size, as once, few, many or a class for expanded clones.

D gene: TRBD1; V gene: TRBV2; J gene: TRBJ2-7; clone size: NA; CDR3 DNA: TGTGCCAGCGGGTTGGACAGGGGACCCTACGAGCAGTACTTC; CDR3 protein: CASGLDRGPYEQYF
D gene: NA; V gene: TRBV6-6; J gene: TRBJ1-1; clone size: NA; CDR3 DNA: TGTGCCAGCAGTCGAGAGACAGGCGCGATGAACACTGAAGCTTTCTTT; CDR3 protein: CASSRETGAMNTEAFF
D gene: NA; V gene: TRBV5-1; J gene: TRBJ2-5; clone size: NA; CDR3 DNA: TGCGCCAGCAGCTTGGCGGGGACAAGTCAGGAGACCCAGTACTTC; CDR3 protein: CASSLAGTSQETQYF
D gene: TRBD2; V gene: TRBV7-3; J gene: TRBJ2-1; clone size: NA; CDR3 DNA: TGTGCCAGCAGCTCCTCCCCCCGGGGGGGCGAGCAGTTCTTC; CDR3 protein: CASSSSPRGGEQFF
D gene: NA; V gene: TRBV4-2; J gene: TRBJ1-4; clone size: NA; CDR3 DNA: TGTGCCAGCAGCCAACAGGAAAGTTACGAGGAAAAACTGTTTTTT; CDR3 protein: CASSQQESYEEKLFF
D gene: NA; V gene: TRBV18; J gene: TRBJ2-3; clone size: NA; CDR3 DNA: TGTGCCAGCTCACCACTCACCAGGGCAGATACGCAGTATTTT; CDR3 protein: CASSPLTRADTQYF
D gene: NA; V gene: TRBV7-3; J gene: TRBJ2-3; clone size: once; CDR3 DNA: TGTGCCAGCGCAAGCGGCCGCACAGATACGCAGTATTTT; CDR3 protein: CASASGRTDTQYF
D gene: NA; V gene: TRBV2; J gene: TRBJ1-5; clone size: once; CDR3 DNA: TGTGCCAGCAGTGAAGAGACAAATAACGTTCAGCCCCAGCATTTT; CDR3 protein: CASSEETNNVQPQHF
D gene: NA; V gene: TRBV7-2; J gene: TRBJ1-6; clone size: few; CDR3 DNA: TGTGCCAGCAGCACATACAGCAATTCACCCCTCCACTTT; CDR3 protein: CASSTYSNSPLHF
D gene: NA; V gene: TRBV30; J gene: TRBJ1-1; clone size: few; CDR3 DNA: TGTGCCTGGAGTGTAAGGAGTGAAGCTTTCTTT; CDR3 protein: CAWSVRSEAFF
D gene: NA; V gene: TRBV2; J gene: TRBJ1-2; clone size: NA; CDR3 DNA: TGTGCCAGCAGTGAAACGTCGGTCGGTGGCTACACCTTC; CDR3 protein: CASSETSVGGYTF
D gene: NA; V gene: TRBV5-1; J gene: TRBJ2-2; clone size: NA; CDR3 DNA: TGCGCCAGCAGCTTACGACAGGGCGGGGACGGGGAGCTGTTTTTT; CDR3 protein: CASSLRQGGDGELFF
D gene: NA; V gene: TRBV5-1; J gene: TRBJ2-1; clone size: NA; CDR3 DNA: TGCGCCAGCAGCTTGGGGTGGTTGGTACGGACCATACACCCCCGCAATGAGCAGTTCTTC; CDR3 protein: CASSLGWLVRTIHPRNEQFF
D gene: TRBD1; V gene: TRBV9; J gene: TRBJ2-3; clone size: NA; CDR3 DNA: TGTGCCAGCAGCGCCCGGGACAGCCCTCCCACAGATACGCAGTATTTT; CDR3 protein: CASSARDSPPTDTQYF
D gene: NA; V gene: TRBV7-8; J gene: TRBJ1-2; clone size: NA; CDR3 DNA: TGTGTCAGCAGCTTAGGGCGCAGAAAAAGCTATGGCTACACCTTC; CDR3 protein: CVSSLGRRKSYGYTF
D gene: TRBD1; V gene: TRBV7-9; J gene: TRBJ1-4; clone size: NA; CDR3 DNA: TGTGCCAGCAGCCTAGGGGGGACAGCAACTAATGAAAAACTGTTTTTT; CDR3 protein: CASSLGGTATNEKLFF
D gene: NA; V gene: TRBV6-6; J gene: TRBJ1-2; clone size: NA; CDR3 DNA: TGTGCCAGCACACCCGGGGGCCACTATGGCTACACCTTC; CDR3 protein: CASTPGGHYGYTF
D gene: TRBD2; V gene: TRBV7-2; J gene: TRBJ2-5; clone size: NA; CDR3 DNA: TGTGCCAGCAGCTTAGCCGCGGGGGGCATAGAGACCCAGTACTTC; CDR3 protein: CASSLAAGGIETQYF
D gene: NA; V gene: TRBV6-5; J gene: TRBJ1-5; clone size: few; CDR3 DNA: TGTGCCAGCAGTTACTCGGCAGGGCCCAATCAGCCCCAGCATTTT; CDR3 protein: CASSYSAGPNQPQHF
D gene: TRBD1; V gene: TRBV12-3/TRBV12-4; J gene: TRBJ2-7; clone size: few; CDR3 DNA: TGTGCCAGCAGTTTGGGACAGGGGTACGAGCAGTACTTC; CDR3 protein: CASSLGQGYEQYF
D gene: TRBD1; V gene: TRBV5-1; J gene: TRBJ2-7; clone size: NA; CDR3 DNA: TGCGCCAGCTACCGGGACAGGGGGTACGAGCAGTACTTC; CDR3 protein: CASYRDRGYEQYF
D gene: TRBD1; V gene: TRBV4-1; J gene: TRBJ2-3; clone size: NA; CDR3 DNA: TGCGCCAGCAGCCAGGTAACCGGGACAGGGGGCACAGATACGCAGTATTTT; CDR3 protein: CASSQVTGTGGTDTQYF
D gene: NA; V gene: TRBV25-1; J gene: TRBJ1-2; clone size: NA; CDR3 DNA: TGTGCCAGCAGTGGCTCTATGGGGGGCTTTCAGACCTTC; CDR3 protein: CASSGSMGGFQTF
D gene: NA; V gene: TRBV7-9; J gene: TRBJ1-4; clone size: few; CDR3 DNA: TGTGCCAGCAGCCCTCAGGGTGTAGGTACCCTGGGAGAAAAACTGTTTTTT; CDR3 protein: CASSPQGVGTLGEKLFF
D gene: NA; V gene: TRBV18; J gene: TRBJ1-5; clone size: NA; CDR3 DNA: TGTGCCAGCTCACCACCGAGTAGCAATCAGCCCCAGCATTTT; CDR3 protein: CASSPPSSNQPQHF
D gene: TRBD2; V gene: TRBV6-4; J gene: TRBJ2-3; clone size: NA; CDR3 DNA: TGTGCCAGCAGCTCGGGGGGAACAGATACGCAGTATTTT; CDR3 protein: CASSSGGTDTQYF
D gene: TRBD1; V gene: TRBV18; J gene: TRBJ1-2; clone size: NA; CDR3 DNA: TGTGCCAGCTCACCCTCAGCGGACAGGACCTATGGCTACACCTTC; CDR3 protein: CASSPSADRTYGYTF
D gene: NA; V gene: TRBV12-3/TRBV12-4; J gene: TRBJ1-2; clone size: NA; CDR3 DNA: TGTGCCAGCAACCCACCCCAGGGAGATGGCTACACCTTC; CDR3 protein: CASNPPQGDGYTF
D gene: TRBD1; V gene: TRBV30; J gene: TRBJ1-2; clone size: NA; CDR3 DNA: TGTGCCTGGAGTAGGGACAGGGCTGCTGGCTACACCTTC; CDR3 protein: CAWSRDRAAGYTF
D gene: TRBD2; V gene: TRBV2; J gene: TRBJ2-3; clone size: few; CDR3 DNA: TGTGCCAGCAGTGAAGGACCTCGAGCGGGGGGTCGCACAGATACGCAGTATTTT; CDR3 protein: CASSEGPRAGGRTDTQYF
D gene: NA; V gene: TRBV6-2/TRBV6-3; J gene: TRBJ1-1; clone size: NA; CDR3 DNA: TGTGCCAGCAGTGTGACCGGCCGGAACACTGAAGCTTTCTTT; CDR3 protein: CASSVTGRNTEAFF
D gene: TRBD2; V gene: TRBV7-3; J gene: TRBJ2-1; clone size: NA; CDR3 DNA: TGTGCCAGCAGCTTAGGGACTAGCGGGAGGGATGAGCAGTTCTTC; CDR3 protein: CASSLGTSGRDEQFF
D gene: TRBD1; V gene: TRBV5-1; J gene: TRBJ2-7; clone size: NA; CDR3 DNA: TGCGCCAGCAGGGGACAGCGTAGCTCCTACGAGCAGTACTTC; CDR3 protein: CASRGQRSSYEQYF
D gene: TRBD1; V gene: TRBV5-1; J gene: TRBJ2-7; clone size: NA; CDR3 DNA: TGCGCCAGCAGCATCGGGACAGGGGCAGGGAACGAGCAGTACTTC; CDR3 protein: CASSIGTGAGNEQYF
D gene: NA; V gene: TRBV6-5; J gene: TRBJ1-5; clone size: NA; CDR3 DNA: TGTGCCAGCATAATGAGGGCCAATCAGCCCCAGCATTTT; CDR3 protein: CASIMRANQPQHF
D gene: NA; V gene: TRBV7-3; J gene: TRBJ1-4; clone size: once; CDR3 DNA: TGTGCCAGCAGTCCTCACCCTAGGGGGGCAACTAATGAAAAACTGTTTTTT; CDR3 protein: CASSPHPRGATNEKLFF
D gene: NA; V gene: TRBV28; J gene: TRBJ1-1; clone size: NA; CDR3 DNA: TGTGCCAGCACATTACCTTCAGTGAACACTGAAGCTTTCTTT; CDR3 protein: CASTLPSVNTEAFF
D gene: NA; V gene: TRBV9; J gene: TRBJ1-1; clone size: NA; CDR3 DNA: TGTGCCAGCAGCCCTCCGGGGGAAGGTTTGAACACTGAAGCTTTCTTT; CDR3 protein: CASSPPGEGLNTEAFF
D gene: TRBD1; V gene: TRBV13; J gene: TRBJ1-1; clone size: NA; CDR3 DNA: TGTGCCAGCAGCTTCCCGACAGGGCAGACTGAAGCTTTCTTT; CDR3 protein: CASSFPTGQTEAFF
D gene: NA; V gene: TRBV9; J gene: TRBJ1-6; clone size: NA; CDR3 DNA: TGTGCCAGCAGCGCCCGTGAATCACCCCTCCACTTT; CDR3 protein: CASSARESPLHF
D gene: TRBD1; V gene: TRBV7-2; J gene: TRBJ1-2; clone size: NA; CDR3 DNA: TGTGCCAGCAGTCCGGGACAGGGTCTGTTTAGCTACACCTTC; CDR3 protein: CASSPGQGLFSYTF
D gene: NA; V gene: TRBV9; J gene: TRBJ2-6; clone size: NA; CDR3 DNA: TGTGCCAGCAGCGTAGCCGGGGCCAACGTCCTGACTTTC; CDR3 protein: CASSVAGANVLTF